The sequence of this T cell receptor (beta chain) was determined in a study of human T cells and chemical hapten exposure. One entry per CDR3 protein, called by TCRdb with MiXCR from the RACE reads. The sample lists nearly 350,000 distinct CDR3 sequences, around 7% occurring once. This clonotype occurred a few times. Noted time point: patch test 1, 2 weeks after DPC sensitization. Stated treatment: therapeutic diphenylcyclopropenone sensitization with weekly scalp DPC. Prior to each patch test being applied, blood was drawn. Germline assignment: CDR1 KGHDR and CDR2 SFDVKD. The CDR3 sequence is 15 residues long. Trimming stripped 3 bases from V and 4 bases from J, with 14 bases between.

The TCR sequence derives from a young woman with alopecia areata. Some clones in this sample may be carry-over from other donors' samples. This chain joins TRBV24-1 and TRBJ1-1; tentative D call: TRBD1 (6 bases). The sample consisted of whole blood, taken in connection with sensitization to the hapten diphenylcyclopropenone (DPC). CDR3 sequence (DNA): TGTGCCACCAGTGATCCGGGGGGGCCGGGCACTGAAGCTTTCTTT. It specifies CATSDPGGPGTEAFF.